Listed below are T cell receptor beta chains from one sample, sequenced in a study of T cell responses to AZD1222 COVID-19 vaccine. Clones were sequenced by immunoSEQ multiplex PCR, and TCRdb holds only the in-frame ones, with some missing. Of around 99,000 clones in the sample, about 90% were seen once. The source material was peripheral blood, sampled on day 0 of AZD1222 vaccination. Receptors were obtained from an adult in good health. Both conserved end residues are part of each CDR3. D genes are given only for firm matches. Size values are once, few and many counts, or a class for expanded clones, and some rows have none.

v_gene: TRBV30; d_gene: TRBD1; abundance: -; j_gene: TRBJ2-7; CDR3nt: TGTGCCTGGAGCAGACAGGGCTACGAGCAGTACTTC; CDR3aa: CAWSRQGYEQYF
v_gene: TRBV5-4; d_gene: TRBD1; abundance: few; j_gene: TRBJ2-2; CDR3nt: TGTGCCAGCAGGCGGGACAGGGGCACCGGGGAGCTGTTTTTT; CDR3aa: CASRRDRGTGELFF
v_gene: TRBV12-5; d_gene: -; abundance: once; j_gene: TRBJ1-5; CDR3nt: TGTGCTAGTGCCCAGCGGGATGGTTATCAGCCCCAGCATTTT; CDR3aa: CASAQRDGYQPQHF
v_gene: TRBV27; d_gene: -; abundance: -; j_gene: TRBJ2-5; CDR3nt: TGTGCCAGCAGTCTCCTCGGGACACCACAAGAGACCCAGTACTTC; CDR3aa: CASSLLGTPQETQYF
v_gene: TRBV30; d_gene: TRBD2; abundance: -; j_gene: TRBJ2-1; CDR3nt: TGTGCCTGGAGTGCACTAGCGGGAGGTGTAAATGAGCAGTTCTTC; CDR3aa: CAWSALAGGVNEQFF
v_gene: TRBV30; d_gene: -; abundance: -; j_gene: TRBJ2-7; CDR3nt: TGTGCCTGGAGTGTACTAGGTCCCTACGAGCAGTACTTC; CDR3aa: CAWSVLGPYEQYF
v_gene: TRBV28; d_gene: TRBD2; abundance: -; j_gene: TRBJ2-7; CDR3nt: TGTGCCAGCAGTTCCCCCTACAGACTAGCGGGAGGCTACGAGCAGTACTTC; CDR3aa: CASSSPYRLAGGYEQYF
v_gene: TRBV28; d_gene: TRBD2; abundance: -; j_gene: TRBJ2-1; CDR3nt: TGTGCCAGCAGCCCCATCGAGACTAGCGGGCCCTACAATGAGCAGTTCTTC; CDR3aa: CASSPIETSGPYNEQFF
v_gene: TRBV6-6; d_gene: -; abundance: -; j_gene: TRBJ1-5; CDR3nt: TGTGCCAGCAGTTATCAGTCGCGAGGGGATCAGCCCCAGCATTTT; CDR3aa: CASSYQSRGDQPQHF
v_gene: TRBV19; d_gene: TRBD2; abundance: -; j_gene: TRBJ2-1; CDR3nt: TGTGCCAGTAGTAACCCCGGTGGGCTAGCGGCGAATGAGCAGTTCTTC; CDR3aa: CASSNPGGLAANEQFF
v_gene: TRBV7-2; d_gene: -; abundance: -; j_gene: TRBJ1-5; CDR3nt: TGTGCCAGCAGCTCCCGGCAGGATCAGCCCCAGCATTTT; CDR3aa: CASSSRQDQPQHF
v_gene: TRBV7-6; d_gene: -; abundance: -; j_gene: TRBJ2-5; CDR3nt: TGTGCCAGCAGGTACGCCGGGTCCCAAGAGACCCAGTACTTC; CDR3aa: CASRYAGSQETQYF
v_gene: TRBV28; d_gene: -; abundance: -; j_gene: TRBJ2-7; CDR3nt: TGTGCCAGCAGTTCACCTCAGAAGTCCTACGAGCAGTACTTC; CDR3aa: CASSSPQKSYEQYF
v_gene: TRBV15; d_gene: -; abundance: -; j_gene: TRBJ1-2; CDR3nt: TGTGCCACCAGCAGAGATGCCCTAAATAGGGGCTACACCTTC; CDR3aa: CATSRDALNRGYTF
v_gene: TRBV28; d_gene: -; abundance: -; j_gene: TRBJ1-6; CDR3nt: TGTGCCAGCAGTTTTGGCGTCGGGACCGAGGTGGGGTCACCCCTCCACTTT; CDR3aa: CASSFGVGTEVGSPLHF
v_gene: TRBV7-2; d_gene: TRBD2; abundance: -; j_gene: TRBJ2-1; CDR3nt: TGTGCCAGCAGCCAACCGGGACTAAAAACCTACAATGAGCAGTTCTTC; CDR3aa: CASSQPGLKTYNEQFF
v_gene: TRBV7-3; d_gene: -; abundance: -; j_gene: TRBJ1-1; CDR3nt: TGTGCCAGCAGCCTACAAGAGAACACTGAAGCTTTCTTT; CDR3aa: CASSLQENTEAFF
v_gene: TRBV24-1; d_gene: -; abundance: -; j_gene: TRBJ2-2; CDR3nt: TGTGCCACCAGTGGTAAACAGGGCACCGGGGAGCTGTTTTTT; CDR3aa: CATSGKQGTGELFF
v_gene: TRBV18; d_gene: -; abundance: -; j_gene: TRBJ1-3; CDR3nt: TGTGCCAGCTCACCAGGCCTGAACACCATATATTTT; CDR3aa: CASSPGLNTIYF
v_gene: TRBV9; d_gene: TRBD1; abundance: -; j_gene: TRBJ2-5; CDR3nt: TGTGCCAGCACCCGGACAGGGGGCCTACAAGAGACCCAGTACTTC; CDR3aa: CASTRTGGLQETQYF
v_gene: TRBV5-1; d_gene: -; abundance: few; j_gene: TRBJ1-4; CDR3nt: TGCGCCAGCAGCCTAGGACAGACATTTAATGAAAAACTGTTTTTT; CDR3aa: CASSLGQTFNEKLFF
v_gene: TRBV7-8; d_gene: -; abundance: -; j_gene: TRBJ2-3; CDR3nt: TGTGCCAGCACCACCGGGCGGGATACGCAGTATTTT; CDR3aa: CASTTGRDTQYF
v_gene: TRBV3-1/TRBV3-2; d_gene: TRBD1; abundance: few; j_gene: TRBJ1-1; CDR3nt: TGTGCCAGCAGCCACTCTGACAGGGGGTACACTGAAGCTTTCTTT; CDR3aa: CASSHSDRGYTEAFF
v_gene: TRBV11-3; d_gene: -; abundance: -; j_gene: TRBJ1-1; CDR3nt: TGTGCCAGCAGTCAGCGGACTGAAGCTTTCTTT; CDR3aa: CASSQRTEAFF
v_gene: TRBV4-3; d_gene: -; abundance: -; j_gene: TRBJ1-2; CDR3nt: TGCGCCAGCAGCCGGAGGGCCGAAGCTAACTATGGCTACACCTTC; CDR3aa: CASSRRAEANYGYTF
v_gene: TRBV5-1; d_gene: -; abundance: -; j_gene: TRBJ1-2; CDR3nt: TGCGCCAGCAGCTTGGATCCCGCAGATGGCTACACCTTC; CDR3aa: CASSLDPADGYTF
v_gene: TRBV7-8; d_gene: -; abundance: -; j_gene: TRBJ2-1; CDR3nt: TGTGCCAGCAGCCCCGGCGAGCGTCACAATGAGCAGTTCTTC; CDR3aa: CASSPGERHNEQFF
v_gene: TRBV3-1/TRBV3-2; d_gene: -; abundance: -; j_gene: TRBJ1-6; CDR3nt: TGTGCCAGCAGCCCACACCTCGATGGGCCAAATAATTCACCCCTCCACTTT; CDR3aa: CASSPHLDGPNNSPLHF
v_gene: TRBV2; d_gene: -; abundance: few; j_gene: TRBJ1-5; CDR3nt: TGTGCCAGCACCAGGGGTAATAGTAGAAGCAATCAGCCCCAGCATTTT; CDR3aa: CASTRGNSRSNQPQHF
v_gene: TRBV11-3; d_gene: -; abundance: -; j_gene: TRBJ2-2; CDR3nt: TGTGCCAGCAGCTTAGAGGACCTCACCGGGGAGCTGTTTTTT; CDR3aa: CASSLEDLTGELFF
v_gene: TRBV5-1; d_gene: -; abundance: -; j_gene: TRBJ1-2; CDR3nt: TGCGCCAGCAGCAGTGAACAGATTGGCTACACCTTC; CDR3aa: CASSSEQIGYTF
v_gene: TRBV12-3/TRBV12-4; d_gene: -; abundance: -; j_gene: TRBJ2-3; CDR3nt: TGTGCCAGCACCTCAGGTCAGGGAGATACGCAGTATTTT; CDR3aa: CASTSGQGDTQYF
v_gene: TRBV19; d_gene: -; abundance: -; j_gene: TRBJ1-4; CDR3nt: TGTGCCAGTAGTATAGCTGCGGAGAGGGAAAAACTGTTTTTT; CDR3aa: CASSIAAEREKLFF
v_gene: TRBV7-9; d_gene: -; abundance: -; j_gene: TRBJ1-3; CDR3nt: TGTGCCAGCGGCTTAGCTGGCCCGGGAAACACCATATATTTT; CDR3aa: CASGLAGPGNTIYF
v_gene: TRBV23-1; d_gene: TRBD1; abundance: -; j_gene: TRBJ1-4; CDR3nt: TGCGCCAGCAGTCGGACGGGACAGGGGGCTCCGATTAATGAAAAACTGTTTTTT; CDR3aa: CASSRTGQGAPINEKLFF
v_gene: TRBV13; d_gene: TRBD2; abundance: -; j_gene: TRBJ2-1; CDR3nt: TGTGCCAGCAGCCCCACCCCCATAGCGGGAGGGCGAGGGAATGAGCAGTTCTTC; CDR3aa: CASSPTPIAGGRGNEQFF
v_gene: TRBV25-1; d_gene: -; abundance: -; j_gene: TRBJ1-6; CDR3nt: TGTGCCAGCAGTGATCCGGGGTCGGGGAGTTCACCCCTCCACTTT; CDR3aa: CASSDPGSGSSPLHF
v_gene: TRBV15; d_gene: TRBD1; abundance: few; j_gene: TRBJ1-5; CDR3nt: TGTGCCACCAGCGGCACCCGGGACAGCAGCAATCAGCCCCAGCATTTT; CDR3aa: CATSGTRDSSNQPQHF
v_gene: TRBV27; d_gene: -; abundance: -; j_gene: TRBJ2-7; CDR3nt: TGTGCCAGCATTAAGACGGCCCAGAGCTCCTACGAGCAGTACTTC; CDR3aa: CASIKTAQSSYEQYF
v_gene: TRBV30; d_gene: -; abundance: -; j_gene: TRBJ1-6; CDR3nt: TGTGCCACGGGACCACGTGGGGATAATTCACCCCTCCACTTT; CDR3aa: CATGPRGDNSPLHF
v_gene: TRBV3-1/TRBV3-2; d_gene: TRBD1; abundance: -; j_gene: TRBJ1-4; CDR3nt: TGTGCCAGCAGCCCGACAGGGGGATATGAAAAACTGTTTTTT; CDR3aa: CASSPTGGYEKLFF
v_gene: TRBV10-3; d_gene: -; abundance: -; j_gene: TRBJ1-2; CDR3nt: TGTGCCATCAGTGAGAGACCGGACTATGGCTACACCTTC; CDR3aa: CAISERPDYGYTF
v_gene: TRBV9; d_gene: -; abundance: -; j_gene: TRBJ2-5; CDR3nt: TGTGCCAGCAGCGTAGGGGGGAGCGGAGAGACCCAGTACTTC; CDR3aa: CASSVGGSGETQYF
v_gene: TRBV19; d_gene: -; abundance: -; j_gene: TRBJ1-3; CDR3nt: TGTGCCAGTAGCATACGGACCGGGGGTAGAAACACCATATATTTT; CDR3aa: CASSIRTGGRNTIYF
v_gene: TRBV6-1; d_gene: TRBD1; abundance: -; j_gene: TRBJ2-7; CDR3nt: TGTGCCAGCAGTGACAAAACCGGGACAGGCAACGAGCAGTACTTC; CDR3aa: CASSDKTGTGNEQYF
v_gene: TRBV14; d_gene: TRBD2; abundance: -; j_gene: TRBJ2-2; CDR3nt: TGTGCCAGCAGCCATGCCCGGGCGGGAGATACCGGGGAGCTGTTTTTT; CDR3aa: CASSHARAGDTGELFF
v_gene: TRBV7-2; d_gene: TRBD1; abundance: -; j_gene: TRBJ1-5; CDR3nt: TGTGCCAGCAGCGGGGACAGGGCGAGCAATCAGCCCCAGCATTTT; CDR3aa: CASSGDRASNQPQHF
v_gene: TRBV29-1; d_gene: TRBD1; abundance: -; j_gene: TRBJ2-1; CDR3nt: TGCAGCGCTGGGACAGGGGTCTACAATGAGCAGTTCTTC; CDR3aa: CSAGTGVYNEQFF
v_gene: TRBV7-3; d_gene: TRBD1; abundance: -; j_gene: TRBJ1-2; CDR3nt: TGTGCCAGCAGCTCTACCGGGACAGGGGGCCTATATGGCTACACCTTC; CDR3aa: CASSSTGTGGLYGYTF
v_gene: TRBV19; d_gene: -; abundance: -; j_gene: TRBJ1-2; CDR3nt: TGTGCCAGTAGTATAGATCGAAATGGCTACACCTTC; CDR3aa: CASSIDRNGYTF
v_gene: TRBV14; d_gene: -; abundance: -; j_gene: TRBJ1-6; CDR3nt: TGTGCCAGCAGCTCCCGATCCGACAGTCGGGGTAATTCACCCCTCCACTTT; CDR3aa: CASSSRSDSRGNSPLHF
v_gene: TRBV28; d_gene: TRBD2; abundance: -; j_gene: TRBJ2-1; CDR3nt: TGTGCCAGCAGTTCTCTAGCGGGGATGCCCATTATTTACAATGAGCAGTTCTTC; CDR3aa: CASSSLAGMPIIYNEQFF
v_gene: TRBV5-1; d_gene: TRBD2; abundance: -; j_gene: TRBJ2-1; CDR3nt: TGCGCCAGCAGCCTGGGGACTAGCGGGAGGGCTCTAGGAGGGGAGCAGTTCTTC; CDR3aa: CASSLGTSGRALGGEQFF
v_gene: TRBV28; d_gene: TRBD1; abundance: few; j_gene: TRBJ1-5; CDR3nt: TGTGCCAGCAGGGATAGACAGGGCCCATCCAATCAGCCCCAGCATTTT; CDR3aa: CASRDRQGPSNQPQHF